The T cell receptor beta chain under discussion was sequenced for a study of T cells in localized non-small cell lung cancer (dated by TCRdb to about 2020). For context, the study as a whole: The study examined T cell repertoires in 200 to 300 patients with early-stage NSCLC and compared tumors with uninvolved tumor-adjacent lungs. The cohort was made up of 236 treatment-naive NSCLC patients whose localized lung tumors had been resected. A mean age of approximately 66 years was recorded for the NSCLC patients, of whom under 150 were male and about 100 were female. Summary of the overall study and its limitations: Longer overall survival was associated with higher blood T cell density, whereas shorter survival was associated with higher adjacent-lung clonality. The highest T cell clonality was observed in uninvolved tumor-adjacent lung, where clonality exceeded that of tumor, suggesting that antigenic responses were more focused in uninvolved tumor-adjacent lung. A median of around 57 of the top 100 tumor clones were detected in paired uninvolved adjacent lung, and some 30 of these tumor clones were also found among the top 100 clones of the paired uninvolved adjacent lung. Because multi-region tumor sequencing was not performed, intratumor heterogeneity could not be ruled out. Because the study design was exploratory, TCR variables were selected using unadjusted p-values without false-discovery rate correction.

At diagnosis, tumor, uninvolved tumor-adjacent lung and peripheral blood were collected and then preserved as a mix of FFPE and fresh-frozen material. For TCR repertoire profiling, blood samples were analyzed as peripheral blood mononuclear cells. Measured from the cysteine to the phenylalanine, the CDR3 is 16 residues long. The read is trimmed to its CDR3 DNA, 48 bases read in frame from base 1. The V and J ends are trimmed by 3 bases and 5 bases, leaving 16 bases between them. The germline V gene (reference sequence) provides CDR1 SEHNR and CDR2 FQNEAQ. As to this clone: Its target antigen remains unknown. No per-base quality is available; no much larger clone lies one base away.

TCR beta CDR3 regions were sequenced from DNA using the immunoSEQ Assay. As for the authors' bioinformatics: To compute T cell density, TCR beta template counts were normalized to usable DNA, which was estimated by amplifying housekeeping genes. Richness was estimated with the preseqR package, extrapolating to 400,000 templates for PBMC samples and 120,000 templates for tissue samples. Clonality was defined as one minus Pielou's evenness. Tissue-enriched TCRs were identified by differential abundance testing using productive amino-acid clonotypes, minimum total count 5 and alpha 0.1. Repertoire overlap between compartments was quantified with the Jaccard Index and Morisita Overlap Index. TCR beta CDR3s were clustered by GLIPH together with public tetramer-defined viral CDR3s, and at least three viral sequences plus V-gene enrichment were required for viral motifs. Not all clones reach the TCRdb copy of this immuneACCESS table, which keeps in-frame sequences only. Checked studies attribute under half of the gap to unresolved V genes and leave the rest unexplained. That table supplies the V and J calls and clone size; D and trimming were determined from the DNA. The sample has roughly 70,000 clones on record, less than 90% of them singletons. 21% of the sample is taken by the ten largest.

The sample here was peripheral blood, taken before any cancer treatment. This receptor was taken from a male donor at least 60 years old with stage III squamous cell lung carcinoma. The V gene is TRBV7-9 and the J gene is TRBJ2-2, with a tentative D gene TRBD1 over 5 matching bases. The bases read TGTGCCAGCAGCTTTCCCCGGGCAGGGTATACCGGGGAGCTGTTTTTT. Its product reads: CASSFPRAGYTGELFF.